This T cell receptor beta chain was observed in a study of regulatory T cells in long-lasting Graves disease. Study-level results: Persistent disease showed a preference for TRBV28, TRBJ1-2 and TRBJ2-5.

The time point here: persistent/refractory GD, antithyroid drugs over 5 years with positive TRAb. TCR sequences were obtained from RNA taken from PBMCs. HTBI primers from iRepertoire and Arm-PCR of CDR3 regions yielded the TCR beta libraries. TCRdb fed the multiplex PCR reads into MiXCR, producing one record per CDR3 protein. The sample lists some 280,000 distinct CDR3 sequences, around 20% occurring once. In the case of this clonotype: Its matching antigen is unknown.

V lost 2 bases and J lost 4; bases outside the gene matches: 4. This CDR3 has 15 amino acids. Germline loops: CDR1 SGHRS, CDR2 YFSETQ. The chain couples TRBV5-1 to TRBJ1-1; TRBD1 matches 11 bases. This clonotype was sampled from a female donor with Graves disease. The sample consisted of peripheral blood mononuclear cells (PBMCs), taken when the disease was refractory, from a patient treated with antithyroid drugs. DNA for the CDR3: TGCGCCAGCAGCTTAGGTGGGACAGGGGGCACTGAAGCTTTCTTT. Translating gives CASSLGGTGGTEAFF. The variable domain in full, completed from reference TRBV5-1 and TRBJ1-1, reads KAGVTQTPRYLIKTRGQQVTLSCSPISGHRSVSWYQQTPGQGLQFLFEYFSETQRNKGNFPGRFSGRQFSNSRSEMNVSTLELGDSALYLCASSLGGTGGTEAFFGQGTRLTVV.